The T cell receptor (beta chain) described here comes from a study of T cell responses to AZD1222 COVID-19 vaccine. Findings of the study overall: Reports indicate that nearly half of spike-specific TCRs are directed at unmutated variant regions. The span of vaccine-associated CD4 TCRs extended across spike, with dominance at 160-218 and 743-854. Spike-specific TCR repertoires showed rising breadth and depth after two AZD1222 doses. Females made up more of the donors, who were largely white British, and clonal diversity may have come out too low.

The method was immunoSEQ multiplex PCR; TCRdb's version includes in-frame clones alone and lacks a portion of them. This table holds about 110,000 clones, roughly 84% found once. Comments on this clone: Antigen specificity is unknown.

The CDR3 covers 13 residues. The germline V and J ends were trimmed by 6 bases and 3 bases, with 9 bases remaining between them. Germline values: CDR1 SGHDN, CDR2 FVKESK. The chain employs TRBV14 and TRBJ1-3, with unresolved D. Here the sequenced sample was peripheral blood, taken on day 0 of AZD1222 vaccination. This receptor was identified in an adult in good health. For the CDR3, the DNA is TGTGCCAGCAGTGCACAGTATGGAAACACCATATATTTT. As protein: CASSAQYGNTIYF.